Following are 18 T cell receptor beta chains from one sample sequenced in a study of cytomegalovirus exposure and HLA in healthy donors. It was with 60 Vbeta and 13 Jbeta primers that the PCR ran. This table comes from immunoSEQ multiplex PCR, and its TCRdb copy is limited to in-frame clones, with some not included. The table records roughly 170,000 clones, about three quarters of them present only once. The sample comprised PBMCs. These receptors were taken from a female donor in good health and CMV-seronegative.

This chain uses TRBV7-2 with TRBJ2-1; D unresolved. The V end was cut by 5 bases, the J end by 9 bases, with 17 bases between. The CDR3 is 14 residues long. From germline, CDR1 is SGHTA and CDR2 FQGNSA. The CDR3 region has the DNA TGTGCCAGCAGCCCCCTCCTCGGGTCGGTTGAGCAGTTCTTC. Its protein product is CASSPLLGSVEQFF.

The chain carries TRBV5-1 and TRBJ1-6; 8 nucleotides match TRBD1. The junction had 10 bases not matched to a gene; V was cut back by 7 bases and J by 10 bases. The CDR3 is made up of 14 amino acids. Germline V gives CDR1 SGHRS, CDR2 YFSETQ. CDR3 coding DNA: TGCGCCAGCTGCCTGGGGACAGGCAACTCACCCCTCCACTTT. It encodes CASCLGTGNSPLHF.

This clone showed up just once. The rearrangement links TRBV2 to TRBJ2-1, with 7 bases identical to TRBD2. The CDR3 extends over 14 amino acids. Per germline, CDR1 SNHLY and CDR2 FYNNEI. Germline trimming cut 8 bases from V and 2 bases from J; bases unmatched to any gene: 6. DNA of the CDR3: TGTGCCAGCGTAGCGGGCCACGCCTACAATGAGCAGTTCTTC. This translates into CASVAGHAYNEQFF.

The rearrangement links TRBV16 to TRBJ2-7; 7 bases are a match to TRBD2. V gave up 3 bases and J gave up 3 bases; unmatched junction bases: 5. In germline, CDR1 is KGHSY, CDR2 FQNENV. The CDR3 is 14 amino acids. DNA of the CDR3: TGTGCCAGCAGCCAGGGGGGGGTCCTCTACGAGCAGTACTTC. It translates to CASSQGGVLYEQYF.

This clone was observed a handful of times. The V and J genes are TRBV19 and TRBJ2-2; the D is unclear. Trimming removed 7 bases at V and 7 bases at J, with 13 bases between. The CDR3 totals 13 residues. The germline V gene has CDR1 LNHDA and CDR2 SQIVND (reference sequence). The CDR3 bases are TGTGCCAGTACCGAGGCAAGGAGCGGGGAGCTGTTTTTT. The encoded protein is CASTEARSGELFF.

This chain links TRBV7-9 with TRBJ1-4, with D possibly being TRBD1 (6 bases). Per the germline V gene, CDR1 is SEHNR and CDR2 is FQNEAQ (reference sequence). The germline V and J ends were trimmed by 5 bases and 8 bases, with 15 bases remaining between them. This CDR3 comprises 14 residues. The CDR3 sequence is CASSLQGFSEKLFF. Written as DNA, the CDR3 is TGTGCCAGCAGCCTACAGGGATTCAGCGAAAAACTGTTTTTT.

This clone has just one count. The chain couples TRBV18 to TRBJ1-1; D is uncertain. CDR3 length equals 14 residues. Germline V gene data show CDR1 as KGHSH and CDR2 as LQKENI. V lost 6 bases to trimming and J lost 0 bases, with 11 bases between them. CDR3 residues: CASSPSSLNTEAFF. The CDR3 DNA follows: TGTGCCAGCTCCCCTTCCAGTTTGAACACTGAAGCTTTCTTT. The variable domain in full, with the rest retrieved from reference TRBV18 and TRBJ1-1, is NAGVMQNPRHLVRRRGQEARLRCSPMKGHSHVYWYRQLPEEGLKFMVYLQKENIIDESGMPKERFSAEFPKEGPSILRIQQVVRGDSAAYFCASSPSSLNTEAFFGQGTRLTVV.

The chain couples TRBV7-9 to TRBJ2-3; TRBD1 is a possible D gene (5 bases). The CDR3 runs 15 residues. CDR1 SEHNR and CDR2 FQNEAQ come from the germline V gene (reference sequence). Trimming left V 1 base short and J 4 bases short, with 12 bases between. The CDR3 region is CASSLGGGEADTQYF. The CDR3 DNA sequence: TGTGCCAGCAGCTTAGGGGGCGGAGAGGCAGATACGCAGTATTTT.

The chain links TRBV4-3 to TRBJ2-2, with a tentative D call TRBD2 (5 bases). The CDR3 spans 13 residues. The germline V gene encodes CDR1 LGHNA and CDR2 YSLEER. Between the trimmed V and J ends, which lost 7 bases and 5 bases, there was a span of 11 bases. The CDR3 loop is CASTGSGTGELFF. The CDR3 coding sequence is TGCGCCAGCACCGGCTCGGGGACCGGGGAGCTGTTTTTT.

This clone was seen once. The junction shows a germline mismatch at one end, possibly a read error. The chain combines TRBV2 with TRBJ1-3, with 7 bases aligning to TRBD1. The germline CDR1 and CDR2 sequences are SNHLY and FYNNEI. CDR3 length equals 14 residues. CDR3 amino acids: CASSGGQSTRTLYF. DNA of the CDR3: TGTGCCAGCAGCGGGGGACAGTCGACCCGCACCTTATATTTT.

This clone was detected only once. The CDR3 sequence: CASSYGTGGQPQHF. The CDR3 DNA follows: TGTGCCAGCAGTTACGGGACAGGGGGTCAGCCCCAGCATTTT. This chain connects TRBV6-5 to TRBJ1-5; 11 nucleotides agree with TRBD1. This CDR3 contains 14 residues. V lost 2 bases and J lost 6; bases outside the gene matches: 0. Germline CDR1 MNHEY, CDR2 SVGAGI.

This chain links TRBV6-5 with TRBJ1-4; possibly TRBD1 for D (6 bases). CDR1 is MNHEY, CDR2 SVGAGI, per germline. Trimming left V 2 bases short and J 3 bases short, with 7 bases between. The CDR3 loop spans 14 amino acids. CDR3 sequence: CASSYRQANEKLFF. The CDR3 DNA is TGTGCCAGCAGTTACCGACAGGCTAATGAAAAACTGTTTTTT.

The rearrangement joins TRBV7-9 to TRBJ1-4; the match to TRBD1 covers 8 bases. V lost 4 bases and J lost 0; bases outside the gene matches: 4. The CDR3 contains 16 residues. Germline CDR1 reads SEHNR; CDR2 reads FQNEAQ (reference sequence). CDR3 in amino acids: CASSSDRETTNEKLFF. CDR3 coding DNA: TGTGCCAGCAGCTCGGACAGGGAGACAACTAATGAAAAACTGTTTTTT.

The V gene is TRBV7-6, the J gene TRBJ2-1, with 9 bases aligning to TRBD1. CDR1 is SGHVS, CDR2 FNYEAQ, per germline. The ends lost 5 bases at V and 9 bases at J; junction bases unmatched: 8. CDR3 length: 14 amino acids. In DNA form, the CDR3 reads TGTGCCAGCAGCCCGGGACAGGGAGACGGTGAGCAGTTCTTC. Translated: CASSPGQGDGEQFF.

The chain recombines TRBV5-8 with TRBJ2-1; no definite D call. This CDR3 has 14 residues. Germline assignment: CDR1 SGHTS and CDR2 YDEGEE. The V end was cut by 2 bases, the J end by 0 bases, with 6 bases between. The CDR3: CASSLRSSYNEQFF. The CDR3 nucleotides are TGTGCCAGCAGCTTAAGGAGCTCCTACAATGAGCAGTTCTTC.

This clone showed up just once. This chain links TRBV11-3 with TRBJ2-7; no reliable D call. The CDR3 consists of 14 residues. Trimming pared 3 bases from V and 0 bases from J, leaving 9 bases between. Germline CDR1 and CDR2: SGHNT and YENEEA. The CDR3 loop reads CASSLAGDSYEQYF. In nucleotides, the CDR3 is TGTGCCAGCAGCTTGGCAGGCGACTCCTACGAGCAGTACTTC.

This clone has just one count. The genes are TRBV7-3 and TRBJ2-3, with a weak D call TRBD2 (5 bases). This CDR3 spans 15 amino acids. CDR1 is SGHTA, CDR2 FQGTGA, per germline. V was cut by 1 base and J by 5 bases, with 13 bases left in between. CDR3 residues: CASSLSSSSVDTQYF. Here the CDR3 DNA reads TGTGCCAGCAGCTTAAGTTCTAGCTCCGTAGATACGCAGTATTTT.

V usage is TRBV18 and J usage is TRBJ1-5; D gene ambiguous. Deletions cut 4 bases from V and 6 bases from J, with 4 bases between. CDR1 KGHSH and CDR2 LQKENI come from the germline V gene. The CDR3 consists of 11 residues. In DNA, the CDR3 is TGTGCCAGCTCACGTCGTCAGCCCCAGCATTTT. Translated, it gives CASSRRQPQHF.